A selection of T cell receptor beta chains follows, all from one sample in a study of cytomegalovirus exposure and HLA in healthy donors. Only in-frame clones appear in the TCRdb table, and some are missing; sequencing was by immunoSEQ multiplex PCR. The table lists about 74,000 clones. The sequenced material came from PBMCs. The receptors originated from a female donor in good health and CMV-seropositive. Each CDR3 is given with its conserved first and last residue. D genes are given only for firm matches.

V,J,D,DNA,CDR3
TRBV4-2,TRBJ2-5,TRBD2,TGTGCCAGCAGCCGAAAACTAGCGGAACTCCAAGAGACCCAGTACTTC,CASSRKLAELQETQYF
TRBV28,TRBJ2-7,TRBD1,TGTGCCAGCAACCTCGGACAGGGGAACGAGCAGTACTTC,CASNLGQGNEQYF
TRBV5-4,TRBJ1-1,.,TGTGCCAGCAGCTTGGCGACACGGAACACTGAAGCTTTCTTT,CASSLATRNTEAFF
TRBV9,TRBJ2-7,.,TGTGCCAGCAGCGTAGAGGCAGGGGGAGGCTACGAGCAGTACTTC,CASSVEAGGGYEQYF
TRBV19,TRBJ1-5,.,TGTGCCAGTAGTGTCCAGGGAAAACAGCCCCAGCATTTT,CASSVQGKQPQHF
TRBV6-1,TRBJ1-5,.,TGTGCCAGCAGGCGGGACCTCAATCAGCCCCAGCATTTT,CASRRDLNQPQHF
TRBV28,TRBJ1-4,TRBD1,TGTGCCAGCAGTCCAAGAGGGACAGGATCTGAAAAACTGTTTTTT,CASSPRGTGSEKLFF
TRBV7-2,TRBJ2-3,TRBD2,TGTGCCAGCAGCTTAGTTGCGGGGGGGGGTGCGGATACGCAGTATTTT,CASSLVAGGGADTQYF
TRBV5-1,TRBJ1-2,TRBD1,TGCGCCAGCAGCGTAGGACAGGGAGGCTACACCTTC,CASSVGQGGYTF
TRBV5-1,TRBJ2-7,TRBD1,TGCGCCAGCAGCATAACGACAGGGGGATACGAGCAGTACTTC,CASSITTGGYEQYF
TRBV5-6,TRBJ1-1,.,TGTGCCAGCAGCTTGGTCCTAGATTTCGGGGGCACTGAAGCTTTCTTT,CASSLVLDFGGTEAFF
TRBV7-9,TRBJ2-1,.,TGTGCCAGCACATCGGTAGCTTCAAATGAGCAGTTCTTC,CASTSVASNEQFF
TRBV15,TRBJ2-1,TRBD2,TGTGCCACCAGCGCTGCCGGGACTAGTGGAACTGAGCAGTTCTTC,CATSAAGTSGTEQFF
TRBV25-1,TRBJ1-5,TRBD1,TGTGCCAGCAGTTTAGGGACAGGTAGCCAGCCCCAGCATTTT,CASSLGTGSQPQHF
TRBV20-1,TRBJ1-1,.,TGCAGTCCTACAAAGGGGGAAGTGGCTTTCTTT,CSPTKGEVAFF
TRBV28,TRBJ2-5,.,TGTGCCAGCAGTCCTAGCGACCAAGAGACCCAGTACTTC,CASSPSDQETQYF
TRBV7-2,TRBJ2-7,TRBD1,TGTGCCAGCAGCTCCACTGCCGGACAGGGGAACGAGCAGTACTTC,CASSSTAGQGNEQYF
TRBV27,TRBJ1-3,TRBD1,TGTGCCAGCAGCCTTAGGGACAGGGGGTTAAGGACTGGAAACACCATATATTTT,CASSLRDRGLRTGNTIYF
TRBV6-5,TRBJ2-2,.,TGTGCCAGCAGCCAAGGACTGAACACCGGGGAGCTGTTTTTT,CASSQGLNTGELFF
TRBV2,TRBJ2-1,TRBD1,TGTGCCAGCAGCTGGACAGGGGTGGGGAATGAGCAGTTCTTC,CASSWTGVGNEQFF
TRBV6-6,TRBJ1-1,TRBD1,TGTGCCAGCAGTTGGACAGGGGCGGACACTGGAGCTTTCTTT,CASSWTGADTGAFF
TRBV30,TRBJ2-2,.,TGTGCCTGGAGTGTACGGGGACAGGACGGCGGGGGCGGGGAGCTGTTTTTT,CAWSVRGQDGGGGELFF
TRBV9,TRBJ1-1,TRBD1,TGTGCCAGCAGCGTCACACAGGGGTCGAACACTGAAGCTTTCTTT,CASSVTQGSNTEAFF
TRBV30,TRBJ2-1,TRBD2,TGTGCCTGGGCCGCGGGACTAGCCTCCGACAATGAGCAGTTCTTC,CAWAAGLASDNEQFF
TRBV28,TRBJ2-4,.,TGTGCCAGCAGTGGCGGCAGGGCCAGGGGCATTCAGTACTTC,CASSGGRARGIQYF
TRBV2,TRBJ2-7,.,TGTGCCAGCAGTGAAGCGGGCCCCTTGAACGAGCAGTACTTC,CASSEAGPLNEQYF
TRBV14,TRBJ2-5,TRBD2,TGTGCCAGCAGCCAAGCTCCCGGACTAGCGGACCAAGAGACCCAGTACTTC,CASSQAPGLADQETQYF
TRBV7-2,TRBJ1-2,.,TGTGCCAGCTCCTACCGGGGGGAGGAGAGCTACACCTTC,CASSYRGEESYTF
TRBV28,TRBJ1-1,TRBD1,TGTGCCAGCAGTTACCGACAGGGGATGCGGAACACTGAAGCTTTCTTT,CASSYRQGMRNTEAFF
TRBV30,TRBJ1-2,.,TGTGCCTGGACCCCAACAGGGAAGGGAGGCTACACCTTC,CAWTPTGKGGYTF
TRBV5-4,TRBJ1-2,TRBD1,TGTGCCAGCAGTCCTAATACAGGGGGCGGCTATGGCTACACCTTC,CASSPNTGGGYGYTF
TRBV18,TRBJ1-1,.,TGTGCCAGCTCACCACTACAGGGAGGGGGGCCTTCAGCGAACACTGAAGCTTTCTTT,CASSPLQGGGPSANTEAFF
TRBV28,TRBJ1-5,.,TGTGCCAGCAGTCTCTCGGGTGGAAGCAATCAGCCCCAGCATTTT,CASSLSGGSNQPQHF
TRBV18,TRBJ1-5,.,TGTGCCAGCTCACCGGGGGGGGTGATGCCCCAGCATTTT,CASSPGGVMPQHF
TRBV6-6,TRBJ1-3,.,TGTGCCAGCAGTGCTACAGGGCCCTCTGGAAACACCATATATTTT,CASSATGPSGNTIYF
TRBV10-3,TRBJ2-3,TRBD2,TGTGCCATCAGTGAGTCGATGGCGGGAGGCACAGATACGCAGTATTTT,CAISESMAGGTDTQYF
TRBV6-1,TRBJ1-2,TRBD1,TGTGCCGGCAGGGGGGGGCCAGGGGCCTATGGCTACACCTTC,CAGRGGPGAYGYTF
TRBV2,TRBJ2-1,.,TGTGCCAGCAGGAGGGGGCAGGGGGGCCACAATGAGCAGTTCTTC,CASRRGQGGHNEQFF
TRBV7-9,TRBJ2-5,TRBD2,TGTGCCAGCAGCTTGGTAGCGGGAGGGCAGACCCAGTACTTC,CASSLVAGGQTQYF
TRBV29-1,TRBJ2-1,.,TGCAGCGTTGCGGGGAACTTGCAGTTCTTC,CSVAGNLQFF
TRBV7-8,TRBJ2-1,TRBD1,TGTGCCAGCAGCGAATTAATCCCGGGACAGGGTAGAATAAAGGTCTACAATGAGCAGTTCTTC,CASSELIPGQGRIKVYNEQFF
TRBV6-4,TRBJ2-7,.,TGTGCCAGCACCCCTAAGCTAGCCCCTTACGAGCAGTACTTC,CASTPKLAPYEQYF
TRBV5-6,TRBJ1-1,.,TGTGCCAGCAGCGGCGGGGTGATGAACACTGAAGCTTTCTTT,CASSGGVMNTEAFF
TRBV30,TRBJ2-5,.,TGTGCCTGGAGTGCGGGATTACAAGAGACCCAGTACTTC,CAWSAGLQETQYF
TRBV28,TRBJ2-3,.,TGTGCCAGCAGTTTATACAGGGTGGGCACAGATACGCAGTATTTT,CASSLYRVGTDTQYF
TRBV6-1,TRBJ2-6,TRBD1,TGTGCCAGCAGGACAGGGGGGTCTGGGGCCAACGTCCTGACTTTC,CASRTGGSGANVLTF